The rows below give T cell receptor beta chains drawn from one sample of a study of blood T cell repertoires in COVID-19. Assay used: immunoSEQ multiplex PCR; TCRdb lists only in-frame clones, some missing. The data contain approximately 300,000 clones, about 89% of them seen just once; the ten biggest clones take up 4% to 6%. The material sequenced was PBMCs or T cells enriched from blood (not recorded which). The receptors were sampled from a man aged 60 to 75 who had recovered from COVID-19. Both conserved end residues are part of each CDR3. A D gene is named only where the DNA matches it firmly. Not every row has a clone size; where given, it reads once, few, many or a size class.

>TRBJ2-1|NA|TRBV29-1|NA
CSVDAVSYNEQFF
TGCAGCGTTGATGCGGTCTCCTACAATGAGCAGTTCTTC
>TRBJ1-6|NA|TRBV28|NA
CASSSRGGPQLGRNSPLHF
TGTGCCAGCAGCAGCCGCGGAGGGCCCCAGTTGGGGAGGAATTCACCCCTCCACTTT
>TRBJ1-3|NA|TRBV5-4|once
CASSLGAQGNTIYF
TGTGCCAGCAGCTTGGGCGCCCAGGGGAACACCATATATTTT
>TRBJ1-3|NA|TRBV28|NA
CASSPGHLGNTIYF
TGTGCCAGCAGTCCTGGGCATCTTGGAAACACCATATATTTT
>TRBJ2-2|NA|TRBV29-1|NA
CSVEVRRNTGELFF
TGCAGCGTTGAAGTCAGGCGAAACACCGGGGAGCTGTTTTTT
>TRBJ1-2|NA|TRBV15|NA
CATSADTRYGYTF
TGTGCCACCAGCGCCGACACCCGGTATGGCTACACCTTC
>TRBJ2-3|TRBD2|TRBV9|NA
CASSVSGSVPDTQYF
TGTGCCAGCAGCGTTAGCGGGAGTGTCCCAGATACGCAGTATTTT
>TRBJ1-4|NA|TRBV9|NA
CASSLGSSTNEKLFF
TGTGCCAGCAGCCTAGGGAGTTCAACTAATGAAAAACTGTTTTTT
>TRBJ1-1|TRBD1|TRBV7-3|once
CASSSGTGTEAFF
TGTGCCAGCAGCTCCGGGACAGGCACTGAAGCTTTCTTT
>TRBJ2-2|NA|TRBV21-1|NA
CASSSRTGQIAGLMNTGELFF
TGTGCCAGCAGCTCTCGGACAGGTCAAATAGCGGGGCTGATGAACACCGGGGAGCTGTTTTTT
>TRBJ2-1|TRBD2|TRBV7-8|NA
CASGAWGLAAYNEQFF
TGTGCCAGCGGGGCCTGGGGACTAGCGGCCTACAATGAGCAGTTCTTC
>TRBJ1-3|TRBD1|TRBV18|NA
CASSPRTLDRGPGNTIYF
TGTGCCAGCTCACCCCGAACCTTAGACAGGGGCCCTGGAAACACCATATATTTT
>TRBJ2-7|NA|TRBV2|NA
CASMALSYEQYF
TGTGCCAGCATGGCTTTATCCTACGAGCAGTACTTC
>TRBJ2-5|TRBD1|TRBV25-1|NA
CASSPQGLETQYF
TGTGCCAGCAGTCCACAGGGGCTAGAGACCCAGTACTTC
>TRBJ1-2|TRBD1|TRBV5-4|NA
CASSLMDREGYGYTF
TGTGCCAGCAGCTTGATGGACAGGGAGGGTTATGGCTACACCTTC
>TRBJ2-3|TRBD2|TRBV6-5|NA
CASRPQLAVPDTQYF
TGTGCCAGCAGACCCCAACTAGCGGTCCCAGATACGCAGTATTTT
>TRBJ2-2|TRBD2|TRBV7-3|NA
CASSLQQVSGTSGRYTGELFF
TGTGCCAGCAGCTTACAACAGGTATCCGGGACTAGCGGGAGATACACCGGGGAGCTGTTTTTT
>TRBJ1-5|TRBD1|TRBV6-2/TRBV6-3|NA
CASSGQDNQPQHF
TGTGCCAGCAGTGGACAGGACAATCAGCCCCAGCATTTT
>TRBJ2-7|NA|TRBV19|NA
CASTLRQHGDPYEQYF
TGTGCCAGTACCCTTCGTCAGCACGGAGACCCCTACGAGCAGTACTTC
>TRBJ2-3|NA|TRBV2|NA
CASRKGAYAFVDTQYF
TGTGCCAGCAGGAAAGGGGCTTACGCTTTTGTGGATACGCAGTATTTT
>TRBJ1-6|NA|TRBV14|NA
CASSQWRDNSPLHF
TGTGCCAGCAGCCAATGGCGGGATAATTCACCCCTCCACTTT
>TRBJ2-7|NA|TRBV7-8|NA
CASSLNSNYEQYF
TGTGCCAGCAGCTTAAACAGCAACTACGAGCAGTACTTC
>TRBJ1-4|TRBD1|TRBV15|NA
CATSRGRGGEKLFF
TGTGCCACCAGCAGGGGAAGAGGGGGCGAAAAACTGTTTTTT
>TRBJ2-7|TRBD2|TRBV11-2|NA
CASSRTSGVSYEQYF
TGTGCCAGCAGCCGGACTAGCGGAGTCTCCTACGAGCAGTACTTC
>TRBJ2-7|TRBD1|TRBV28|NA
CASSLPGQGRYEQYF
TGTGCCAGCAGTTTACCCGGACAGGGACGGTACGAGCAGTACTTC
>TRBJ1-4|NA|TRBV28|once
CASSLRFSNEKLFF
TGTGCCAGCAGTTTGAGGTTCTCTAATGAAAAACTGTTTTTT
>TRBJ2-1|TRBD2|TRBV27|NA
CASSLAGPLYNEQFF
TGTGCCAGCAGCCTAGCGGGACCCCTCTACAATGAGCAGTTCTTC
>TRBJ2-1|NA|TRBV7-2|NA
CASSLGGGLRDEQFF
TGTGCCAGCAGCTTAGGTGGAGGTCTTAGGGATGAGCAGTTCTTC
>TRBJ1-2|NA|TRBV25-1|few
CASSEYGDGYTF
TGTGCCAGCAGTGAATACGGGGATGGCTACACCTTC
>TRBJ2-1|NA|TRBV7-2|NA
CASSTTGTVLDEQFF
TGTGCCAGCAGCACCACCGGCACAGTGTTAGATGAGCAGTTCTTC
>TRBJ1-1|NA|TRBV11-2|NA
CASSSQQGNTEAFF
TGTGCCAGCAGCTCCCAACAGGGGAACACTGAAGCTTTCTTT
>TRBJ2-5|NA|TRBV6-5|NA
CASSSLGAQYF
TGTGCCAGCAGCTCCCTAGGGGCCCAGTACTTC
>TRBJ1-2|NA|TRBV9|once
CASTGGRGYGYTF
TGTGCCAGCACGGGGGGACGGGGCTATGGCTACACCTTC
>TRBJ1-3|NA|TRBV19|once
CASSRPTGAGNTIYF
TGTGCCAGTAGTCGCCCGACAGGTGCCGGAAACACCATATATTTT
>TRBJ1-5|NA|TRBV19|NA
CASRLEQGFNQPQHF
TGTGCCAGTAGATTGGAACAGGGTTTTAATCAGCCCCAGCATTTT
>TRBJ2-3|NA|TRBV11-3|NA
CASSLVAGPTTDTQYF
TGTGCCAGCAGCTTAGTGGCAGGCCCCACCACAGATACGCAGTATTTT
>TRBJ2-3|TRBD2|TRBV5-1|NA
CASSLLLTSGRAPDTQYF
TGCGCCAGCAGCTTGCTTTTGACTAGCGGGAGGGCCCCAGATACGCAGTATTTT
>TRBJ2-3|TRBD2|TRBV13|NA
CASSRGLAGVYGDTQYF
TGTGCCAGCAGCAGGGGACTAGCGGGAGTCTATGGAGATACGCAGTATTTT
>TRBJ1-2|NA|TRBV5-1|NA
CASSGQDYGYTF
TGCGCCAGCAGCGGCCAGGACTATGGCTACACCTTC
>TRBJ2-2|NA|TRBV28|NA
CASSVPGDTGELFF
TGTGCCAGCAGTGTACCAGGGGACACCGGGGAGCTGTTTTTT
>TRBJ1-2|NA|TRBV5-6|NA
CASSRDSPGGYTF
TGTGCCAGCAGTCGGGACTCCCCGGGAGGCTACACCTTC
>TRBJ2-1|TRBD2|TRBV24-1|few
CAAQGTSTNEQFF
TGTGCCGCACAGGGGACTAGCACCAATGAGCAGTTCTTC
>TRBJ1-2|NA|TRBV10-1|NA
CASSDTQGYGYTF
TGCGCCAGCAGTGACACCCAGGGCTATGGCTACACCTTC
>TRBJ2-1|TRBD1|TRBV5-1|NA
CASSLDRGQRFF
TGCGCCAGCAGTCTGGACAGGGGGCAACGGTTCTTC
>TRBJ2-7|TRBD2|TRBV5-1|NA
CASSLTSGSYEQYF
TGCGCCAGCAGCTTGACTAGCGGGAGTTACGAGCAGTACTTC
>TRBJ1-6|TRBD1|TRBV6-5|once
CASSYGQGRSPLHF
TGTGCCAGCAGTTACGGACAGGGGCGTTCACCCCTCCACTTT
>TRBJ2-3|TRBD2|TRBV5-4|NA
CASSLPGLAGGPGTDTQYF
TGTGCCAGCAGCTTGCCGGGACTAGCGGGAGGGCCTGGCACAGATACGCAGTATTTT
>TRBJ1-1|NA|TRBV19|NA
CASSRQPYTEAFF
TGTGCCAGTAGTAGACAGCCCTACACTGAAGCTTTCTTT
>TRBJ2-5|TRBD2|TRBV3-1/TRBV3-2|NA
CASSQGIAGVSGTQYF
TGTGCCAGCAGCCAAGGAATAGCGGGAGTTTCGGGGACCCAGTACTTC
>TRBJ2-7|NA|TRBV25-1|NA
CASSEWAGSYEQYF
TGTGCCAGCAGTGAATGGGCAGGCTCCTACGAGCAGTACTTC
>TRBJ2-3|NA|TRBV28|few
CASSLSGTDTQYF
TGTGCCAGCAGTTTAAGCGGCACAGATACGCAGTATTTT
>TRBJ1-2|NA|TRBV28|NA
CASTLLGSVYGYTF
TGTGCCAGCACCCTTCTCGGGAGCGTCTATGGCTACACCTTC
>TRBJ1-5|TRBD1|TRBV30|NA
CAWEEGASNQPQHF
TGTGCCTGGGAGGAGGGGGCTAGCAATCAGCCCCAGCATTTT
>TRBJ2-1|NA|TRBV2|NA
CASSEWASSYNEQFF
TGTGCCAGCAGTGAATGGGCGAGCTCCTACAATGAGCAGTTCTTC
>TRBJ1-1|NA|TRBV2|NA
CASRHDSENTEAFF
TGTGCCAGCAGGCATGACAGCGAGAACACTGAAGCTTTCTTT
>TRBJ1-5|NA|TRBV10-3|NA
CAISEVTGQPQHF
TGTGCCATCAGTGAGGTTACGGGTCAGCCCCAGCATTTT
>TRBJ2-4|NA|TRBV5-4|NA
CASSLGSVGNIQYF
TGTGCCAGCAGCTTGGGTAGCGTTGGAAACATTCAGTACTTC
>TRBJ1-6|TRBD1|TRBV19|NA
CASAHRGGNSPLHF
TGTGCCAGTGCCCACAGGGGGGGTAATTCACCCCTCCACTTT
>TRBJ1-5|TRBD1|TRBV7-3|NA
CASIPGRQGRVQPQHF
TGTGCCAGCATCCCGGGTCGACAGGGCCGGGTGCAGCCCCAGCATTTT
>TRBJ2-3|TRBD2|TRBV7-2|NA
CASSLELAASTDTQYF
TGTGCCAGCAGCTTAGAGCTAGCGGCTAGCACAGATACGCAGTATTTT